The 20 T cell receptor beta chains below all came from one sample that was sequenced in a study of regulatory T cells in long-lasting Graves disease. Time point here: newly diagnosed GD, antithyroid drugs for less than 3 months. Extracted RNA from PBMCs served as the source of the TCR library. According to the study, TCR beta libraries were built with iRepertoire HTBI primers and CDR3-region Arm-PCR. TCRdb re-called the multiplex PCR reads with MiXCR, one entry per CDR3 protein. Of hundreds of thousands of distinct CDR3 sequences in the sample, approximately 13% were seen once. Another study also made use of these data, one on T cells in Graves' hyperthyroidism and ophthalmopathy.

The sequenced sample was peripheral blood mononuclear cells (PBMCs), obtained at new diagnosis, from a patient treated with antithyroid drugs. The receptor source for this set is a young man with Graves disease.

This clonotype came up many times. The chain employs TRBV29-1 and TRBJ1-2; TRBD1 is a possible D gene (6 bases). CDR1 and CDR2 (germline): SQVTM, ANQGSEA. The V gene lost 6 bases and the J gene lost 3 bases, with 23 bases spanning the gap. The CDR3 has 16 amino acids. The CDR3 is CSVRKGNRVGDYGYTF. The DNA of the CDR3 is TGCAGCGTAAGAAAGGGGAACAGGGTTGGTGACTATGGCTACACCTTC.

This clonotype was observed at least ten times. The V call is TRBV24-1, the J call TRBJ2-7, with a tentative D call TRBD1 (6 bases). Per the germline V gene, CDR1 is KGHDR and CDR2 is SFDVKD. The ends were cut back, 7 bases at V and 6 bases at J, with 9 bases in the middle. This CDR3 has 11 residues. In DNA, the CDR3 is TGTGCCACCAGAGCAGGGGCCGAGCAGTACTTC. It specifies CATRAGAEQYF.

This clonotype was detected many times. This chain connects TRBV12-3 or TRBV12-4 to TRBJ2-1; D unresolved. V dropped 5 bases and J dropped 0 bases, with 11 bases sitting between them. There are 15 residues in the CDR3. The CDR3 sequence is CASSGFRSSYNEQFF. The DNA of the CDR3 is TGTGCCAGCAGTGGTTTCAGGAGCTCCTACAATGAGCAGTTCTTC.

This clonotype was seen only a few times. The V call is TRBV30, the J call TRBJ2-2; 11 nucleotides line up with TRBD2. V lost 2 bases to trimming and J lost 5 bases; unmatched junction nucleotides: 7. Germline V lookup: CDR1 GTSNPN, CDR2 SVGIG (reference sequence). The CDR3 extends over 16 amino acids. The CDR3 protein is CAWSSTSGRITGELFF. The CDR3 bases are TGTGCCTGGAGTTCTACTAGCGGGAGAATAACCGGGGAGCTGTTTTTT.

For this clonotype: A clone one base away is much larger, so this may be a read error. DNA for the CDR3: TGTGCCAGCAGCCCGCTAGCGGGAGTGTTTCGTGAGCAGTTCTTC. Translation: CASSPLAGVFREQFF. The rearrangement links TRBV5-5 to TRBJ2-1; TRBD2 aligns across 10 bases. V lost 4 bases and J lost 9; bases outside the gene matches: 10. This CDR3 contains 15 residues. Germline loops: CDR1 SGHKS, CDR2 YYEKEE (reference sequence). The variable domain in full, completed from reference TRBV5-5 and TRBJ2-1, reads DAGVTQSPTHLIKTRGQQVTLRCSPISGHKSVSWYQQVLGQGPQFIFQYYEKEERGRGNFPDRFSARQFPNYSSELNVNALLLGDSALYLCASSPLAGVFREQFFGPGTRLTVL.

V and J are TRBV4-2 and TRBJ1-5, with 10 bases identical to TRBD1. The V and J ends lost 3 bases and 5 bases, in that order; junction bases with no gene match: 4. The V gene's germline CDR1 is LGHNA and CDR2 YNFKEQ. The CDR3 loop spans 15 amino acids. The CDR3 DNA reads TGTGCCAGCAGCCAGACAGGGGGCAGGGATCAGCCCCAGCATTTT. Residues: CASSQTGGRDQPQHF.

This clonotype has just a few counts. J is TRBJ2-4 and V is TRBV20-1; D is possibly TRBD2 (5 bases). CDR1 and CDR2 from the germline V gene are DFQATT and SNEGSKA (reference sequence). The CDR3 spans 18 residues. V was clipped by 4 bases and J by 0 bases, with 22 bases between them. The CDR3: CSATPIRGGSIAKNIQYF. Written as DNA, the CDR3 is TGCAGTGCTACCCCGATCCGGGGTGGAAGTATAGCCAAAAACATTCAGTACTTC.

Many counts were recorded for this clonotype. In nucleotides, the CDR3 is TGTGCCAGCACCATCGGGGGGACGCGTAACGAGCAGTACTTC. Its protein product is CASTIGGTRNEQYF. The V call is TRBV11-2, the J call TRBJ2-7; 7 bases match TRBD2. The CDR3 sequence is 14 residues long. In germline, CDR1 is SGHAT, CDR2 FQNNGV. The J segment lost 5 bases and the V segment lost 7 bases, leaving 11 bases of the junction unmatched.

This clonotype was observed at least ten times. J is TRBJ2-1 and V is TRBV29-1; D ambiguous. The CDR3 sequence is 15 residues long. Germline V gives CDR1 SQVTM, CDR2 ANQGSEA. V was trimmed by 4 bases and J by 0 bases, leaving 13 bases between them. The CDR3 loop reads CSVVLDGRSYNEQFF. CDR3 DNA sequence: TGCAGCGTTGTTTTGGACGGTCGCTCCTACAATGAGCAGTTCTTC.

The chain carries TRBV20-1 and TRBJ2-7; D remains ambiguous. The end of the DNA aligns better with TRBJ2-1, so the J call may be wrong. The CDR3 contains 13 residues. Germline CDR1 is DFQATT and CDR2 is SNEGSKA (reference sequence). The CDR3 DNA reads TGCAGTGCACGGTACCCTCGGAACAATGAGCAGTTCTTC. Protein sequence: CSARYPRNNEQFF.

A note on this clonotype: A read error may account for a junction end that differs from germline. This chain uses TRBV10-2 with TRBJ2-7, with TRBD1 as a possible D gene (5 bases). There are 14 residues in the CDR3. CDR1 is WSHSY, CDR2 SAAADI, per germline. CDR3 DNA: TGCGCCGGCAGGGATAGGGGAAACTCCTACGAGCAGTACTTC. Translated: CAGRDRGNSYEQYF.

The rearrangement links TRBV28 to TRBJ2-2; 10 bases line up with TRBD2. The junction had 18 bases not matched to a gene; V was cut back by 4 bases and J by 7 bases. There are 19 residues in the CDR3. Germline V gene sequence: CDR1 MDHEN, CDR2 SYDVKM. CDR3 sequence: CASSWVGLAGVHRVGELFF. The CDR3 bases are TGTGCCAGCAGTTGGGTTGGGCTAGCGGGGGTCCATCGTGTCGGGGAGCTGTTTTTT. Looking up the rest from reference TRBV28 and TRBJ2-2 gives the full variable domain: DVKVTQSSRYLVKRTGEKVFLECVQDMDHENMFWYRQDPGLGLRLIYFSYDVKMKEKGDIPEGYSVSREKKERFSLILESASTNQTSMYLCASSWVGLAGVHRVGELFFGEGSRLTVL.

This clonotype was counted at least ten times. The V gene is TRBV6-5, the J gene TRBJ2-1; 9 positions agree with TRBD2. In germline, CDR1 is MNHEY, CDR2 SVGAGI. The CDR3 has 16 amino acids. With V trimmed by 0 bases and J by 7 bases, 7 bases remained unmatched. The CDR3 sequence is CASSYSGTSTKNEQFF. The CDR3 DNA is TGTGCCAGCAGTTACTCCGGGACTAGCACTAAAAATGAGCAGTTCTTC.

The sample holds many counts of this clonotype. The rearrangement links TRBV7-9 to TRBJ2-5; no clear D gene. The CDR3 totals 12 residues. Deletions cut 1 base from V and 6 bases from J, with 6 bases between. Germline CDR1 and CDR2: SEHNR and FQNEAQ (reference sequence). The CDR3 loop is CASSLVEQTQYF. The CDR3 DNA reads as TGTGCCAGCAGCTTAGTTGAACAGACCCAGTACTTC.

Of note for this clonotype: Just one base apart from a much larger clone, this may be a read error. The CDR3 coding sequence is TGCGGTGCTAGAGGCAGCAATCAGCCCCAGCATTTT. Protein: CGARGSNQPQHF. The chain joins TRBV20-1 to TRBJ1-5; D gene unclear. Germline V lookup: CDR1 DFQATT, CDR2 SNEGSKA (reference sequence). This CDR3 is built from 12 residues.

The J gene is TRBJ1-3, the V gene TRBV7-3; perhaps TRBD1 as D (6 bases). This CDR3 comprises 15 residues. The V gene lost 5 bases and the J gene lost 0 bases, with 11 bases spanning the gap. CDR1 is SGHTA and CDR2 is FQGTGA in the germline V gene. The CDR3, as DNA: TGTGCCAGCAGCGCGGACAGTAGCTCTGGAAACACCATATATTTT. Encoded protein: CASSADSSSGNTIYF.

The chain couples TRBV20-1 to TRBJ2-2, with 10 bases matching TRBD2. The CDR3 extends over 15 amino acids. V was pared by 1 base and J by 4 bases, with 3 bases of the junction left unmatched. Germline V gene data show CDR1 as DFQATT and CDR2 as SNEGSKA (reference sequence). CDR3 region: CSARGGLAVTGELFF. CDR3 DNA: TGCAGTGCTAGAGGAGGACTAGCGGTCACCGGGGAGCTGTTTTTT.

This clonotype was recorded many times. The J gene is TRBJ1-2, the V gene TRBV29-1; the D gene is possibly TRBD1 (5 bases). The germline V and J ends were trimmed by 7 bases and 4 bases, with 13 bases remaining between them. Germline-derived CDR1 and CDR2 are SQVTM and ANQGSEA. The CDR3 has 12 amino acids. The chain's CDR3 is CSAPGGFYGYTF. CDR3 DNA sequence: TGCAGCGCCCCGGGGGGTTTCTATGGCTACACCTTC.

The DNA for the CDR3 is TGCGCCAGCAGCTTGGTATTAGCGGGGCCCATGGGAGAGCAGTACTTC. This codes for CASSLVLAGPMGEQYF. The chain links TRBV5-1 to TRBJ2-7, with 8 nucleotides matching TRBD2. Trimming removed 0 bases from V and 7 bases from J; junction bases left unmatched: 12. The CDR3 length is 16 residues. Germline CDR1 is SGHRS and CDR2 is YFSETQ.

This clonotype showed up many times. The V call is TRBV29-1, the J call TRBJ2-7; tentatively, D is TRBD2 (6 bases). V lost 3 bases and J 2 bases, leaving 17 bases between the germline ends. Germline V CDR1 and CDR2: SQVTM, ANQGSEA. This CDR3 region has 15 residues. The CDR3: CSVELPWGRPYEQYF. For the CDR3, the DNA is TGCAGCGTTGAGCTCCCTTGGGGGAGGCCCTACGAGCAGTACTTC.